This T cell receptor beta chain was sequenced in a study of shared clonotypes between healthy human individuals. Negatively enriched CD4+ T cells were divided by CD45RA into naive and memory. The CDR3 is made up of 11 amino acids. Trimming stripped 4 bases from V and 6 bases from J, with 4 bases between. Germline loops: CDR1 SGHTA, CDR2 FQGTGA. In replicate PCRs of sorted subsets, around 200 ng DNA, about 29,000 T cell genomes, was used. This table comes from immunoSEQ multiplex PCR, and its TCRdb copy is limited to in-frame clones, with some not included. The sample shows a few million clones, 90% to 95% of them seen only once.

The sequence was obtained from a man younger than 35 in good health. The chain recombines TRBV7-3 with TRBJ2-1; D is unresolved. The sample taken for sequencing was naive CD4+ T cells sorted from blood. The sample's subset: CD45RA+ positively selected. CDR3 DNA sequence: TGTGCCAGCAGCTCCGGCAATGAGCAGTTCTTC. It yields the protein CASSSGNEQFF. Complete variable domain (other parts from reference TRBV7-3 and TRBJ2-1): GAGVSQTPSNKVTEKGKYVELRCDPISGHTALYWYRQSLGQGPEFLIYFQGTGAADDSGLPNDRFFAVRPEGSVSTLKIQRTERGDSAVYLCASSSGNEQFFGPGTRLTVL.